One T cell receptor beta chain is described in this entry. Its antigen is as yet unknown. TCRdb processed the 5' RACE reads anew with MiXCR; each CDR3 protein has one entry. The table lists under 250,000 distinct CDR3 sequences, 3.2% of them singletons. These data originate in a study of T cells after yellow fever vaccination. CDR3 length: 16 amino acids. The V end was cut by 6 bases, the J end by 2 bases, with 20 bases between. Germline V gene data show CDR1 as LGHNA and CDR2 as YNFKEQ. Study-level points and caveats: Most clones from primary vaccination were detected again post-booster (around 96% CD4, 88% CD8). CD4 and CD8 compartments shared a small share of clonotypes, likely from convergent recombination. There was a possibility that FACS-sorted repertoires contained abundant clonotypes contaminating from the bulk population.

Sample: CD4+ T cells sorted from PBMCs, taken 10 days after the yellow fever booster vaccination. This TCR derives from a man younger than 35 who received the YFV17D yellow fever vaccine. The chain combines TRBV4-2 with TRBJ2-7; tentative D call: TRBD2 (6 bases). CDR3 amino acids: CASSSQGGRIPYEQYF. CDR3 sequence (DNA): TGTGCCAGCAGTTCACAAGGAGGGAGGATTCCCTACGAGCAGTACTTC.